One and the same sample provided the 16 T cell receptor beta chains below, sequenced in a study of blood T cell repertoires in COVID-19. Sequencing was performed with immunoSEQ multiplex PCR; in TCRdb, only in-frame clones are kept and a portion is missing. In the table there are about 110,000 clones, about three quarters of which are singletons. Sequenced: peripheral blood. Receptor source: a middle-aged woman with acute or convalescent COVID-19.

V and J are TRBV5-1 and TRBJ2-5; 8 bases map to TRBD1. Germline CDR1 SGHRS, CDR2 YFSETQ. V dropped 4 bases and J dropped 4; count of bases not matched to a gene: 9. The CDR3 is 15 amino acids. DNA for the CDR3: TGCGCCAGCAGCCGGGGACAGGCATCGGGAGAGACCCAGTACTTC. It encodes CASSRGQASGETQYF.

The chain is built from TRBV7-9 and TRBJ2-3; perhaps TRBD2 as D (5 bases). CDR1 SEHNR and CDR2 FQNEAQ come from the germline V gene (reference sequence). The CDR3 is 14 amino acids. The V end lost 5 bases, the J end lost 1 base, and 10 bases lay between the germline ends. As DNA, the CDR3 is TGTGCCAGCAGCCTCAGCGGAGGCACAGATACGCAGTATTTT. Amino acids: CASSLSGGTDTQYF.

The J gene is TRBJ1-1, the V gene TRBV11-1; TRBD1 might be the D (6 bases). Germline V lookup: CDR1 SGHAT, CDR2 FQDESV (reference sequence). V lost 2 bases, J lost 5 bases, and 9 bases lay in between. The CDR3 loop spans 13 amino acids. The CDR3: CASSLLRGTEAFF. In nucleotides, the CDR3 is TGTGCCAGCAGCTTACTGAGGGGGACTGAAGCTTTCTTT.

The V call is TRBV18, the J call TRBJ1-3, with D perhaps TRBD1 (5 bases). Germline values: CDR1 KGHSH, CDR2 LQKENI. This CDR3 is 15 amino acids long. Deletions cut 6 bases from V and 3 bases from J, with 15 bases between. The CDR3 sequence: CASSSGQSVGNTIYF. The CDR3 nucleotides are TGTGCCAGCTCCAGTGGACAAAGCGTTGGAAACACCATATATTTT.

The table lists this clone with a few counts. This chain joins TRBV29-1 and TRBJ1-2; no clear D. V lost 2 bases to trimming and J lost 2 bases, with 9 bases between them. The germline V gene encodes CDR1 SQVTM and CDR2 ANQGSEA. The CDR3 sequence is 13 residues long. The CDR3 region is CSVERGQNYGYTF. CDR3 coding DNA: TGCAGCGTTGAACGTGGGCAGAACTATGGCTACACCTTC.

This clone was observed a single time. The gene calls are TRBV3-1 (or the pseudogene TRBV3-2) and TRBJ2-1, with 8 bases fitting TRBD2. V shed 0 bases and J 6 bases; nucleotides not matched to a gene: 4. The length of the CDR3 is 15 residues. Germline loops: CDR1 LGHDT, CDR2 YNNKEL (reference sequence). The CDR3 coding sequence is TGTGCCAGCAGCCAAGATGGGACTAGGGCCAATGAGCAGTTCTTC. Its translation is CASSQDGTRANEQFF.

The rearrangement joins TRBV6-2 or TRBV6-3 to TRBJ1-2; no firm D call. CDR3 size: 15 residues. V was cut by 5 bases and J by 8 bases, with 21 bases left in between. Looked up from germline, CDR1 is MNHEY and CDR2 is SVGEGT. The chain's CDR3 is CASSDNLLERHGYTF. CDR3 coding DNA: TGTGCCAGCAGTGACAACCTCCTTGAACGGCACGGCTACACCTTC.

The rearrangement links TRBV13 to TRBJ1-2, with TRBD1 matching over 7 bases. Germline V CDR1 and CDR2: PRHDT, FYEKMQ (reference sequence). With 4 bases clipped from V and 4 bases from J, the junction kept 9 bases outside the gene matches. The length of the CDR3 is 15 residues. The CDR3 reads CASSSSQQGFYGYTF. In DNA form, the CDR3 reads TGTGCCAGCAGCTCCAGCCAACAGGGGTTCTATGGCTACACCTTC.

V is TRBV19 and J is TRBJ2-7; 14 bases agree with TRBD2. This CDR3 has 15 residues. The V segment lost 5 bases and the J segment 5 bases; nucleotides outside the gene matches: 5. Germline values: CDR1 LNHDA, CDR2 SQIVND (reference sequence). CDR3 coding DNA: TGTGCCAGTAGTCCGCGGACTAGCGGGGGGAACGAGCAGTACTTC. Translated, it gives CASSPRTSGGNEQYF.

V gene TRBV21-1 combines with J gene TRBJ1-1; the table calls TRBD1, which could not be checked here. TRBV21-1 is termed a pseudogene. The CDR3 runs to 15 residues. CDR3 bases: TGTGCCAGCAGCCCGAGACAGCCAAGTAACACTGAAGCTTTCTTT. Translation: CASSPRQPSNTEAFF.

In nucleotides, the CDR3 is TGTGCCAGCAGCGCGGACAGGGATACTGAAGCTTTCTTT. This sequence encodes CASSADRDTEAFF. V gene TRBV5-6 combines with J gene TRBJ1-1, with 8 nucleotides matching TRBD1. Germline trimming cut 4 bases from V and 5 bases from J; bases unmatched to any gene: 4. Germline-derived CDR1 and CDR2 are SGHDT and YYEEEE. The CDR3 contains 13 residues.

This chain links TRBV5-4 with TRBJ2-1; TRBD2 matches 7 bases. V lost 2 bases, J lost 0 bases, and 8 bases stayed unmatched. Germline V lookup: CDR1 SGHNT, CDR2 YYREEE (reference sequence). This CDR3 contains 17 residues. The CDR3 DNA follows: TGTGCCAGCAGCTTTGCTAGCGGAACAAGCTCCTACAATGAGCAGTTCTTC. Amino acid sequence: CASSFASGTSSYNEQFF.

CDR3 loop: CASSSNSGNTIYF. Here the CDR3 DNA reads TGTGCCAGCAGTTCAAACTCTGGAAACACCATATATTTT. The rearrangement links TRBV12-3 or TRBV12-4 to TRBJ1-3, with D unresolved. This CDR3 has 13 amino acids. Between the trimmed V and J ends, which lost 4 bases and 0 bases, there was a span of 4 bases.

The chain has TRBV18 and TRBJ2-7; a possible D gene is TRBD1 (6 bases). V lost 2 bases, J lost 2 bases, and 10 bases lay in between. This CDR3 contains 14 residues. Germline CDR1 KGHSH, CDR2 LQKENI. CDR3: CASSPREGAYEQYF. The DNA of the CDR3 is TGTGCCAGCTCACCAAGAGAGGGGGCCTACGAGCAGTACTTC.

The chain is built from TRBV29-1 and TRBJ1-3; D possibly corresponds to TRBD1 (5 bases). CDR1 SQVTM and CDR2 ANQGSEA come from the germline V gene. Trimming left V 6 bases short and J 0 bases short, with 12 bases between. The CDR3 is 14 amino acids. DNA of the CDR3: TGCAGCGTCACTCAGGGTTACTCTGGAAACACCATATATTTT. Amino acids: CSVTQGYSGNTIYF.

The chain is built from TRBV30 and TRBJ2-5; 7 nucleotides line up with TRBD1. CDR3 size: 16 residues. V gave up 2 bases and J gave up 0 bases; unmatched junction bases: 9. Germline V gene data show CDR1 as GTSNPN and CDR2 as SVGIG (reference sequence). CDR3 bases: TGTGCCTGGAGTACCAGACAGGGTCCGTACCAAGAGACCCAGTACTTC. This translates into CAWSTRQGPYQETQYF.